These 20 T cell receptor beta chains originate from one sample sequenced in a study of blood T cell repertoires in COVID-19. The table came from immunoSEQ multiplex PCR; TCRdb's copy has only in-frame clones and leaves some out. The sample lists a few hundred thousand clones; about 85% were seen once. What was sequenced was PBMCs or T cells enriched from blood (not recorded which). The receptors were sampled from a woman in her 50s who had been exposed to COVID-19.

J is TRBJ1-5 and V is TRBV10-3; tentatively, D is TRBD1 (5 bases). Germline V gene data show CDR1 as ENHRY and CDR2 as SYGVKD. The CDR3 runs 14 residues. Trimming took 3 bases from V and 7 from J, leaving 13 bases between them. In DNA, the CDR3 is TGTGCCATCAGTGACAGGGTATCTGCCCAGCCCCAGCATTTT. It translates to CAISDRVSAQPQHF.

This sequence joins TRBV19 and TRBJ2-7; 7 bases are shared with TRBD1. V shed 3 bases and J 5 bases; nucleotides not matched to a gene: 4. This CDR3 region has 13 residues. Germline CDR1 LNHDA, CDR2 SQIVND (reference sequence). This CDR3 reads CASSMTGLDEQYF. CDR3 DNA sequence: TGTGCCAGTAGTATGACAGGGCTGGACGAGCAGTACTTC.

V and J are TRBV12-3 or TRBV12-4 and TRBJ1-1; tentatively, D is TRBD1 (6 bases). The CDR3 runs to 13 residues. V was clipped by 3 bases and J by 11 bases, with 16 bases between them. The CDR3 here is CASSLRERGHAFF. CDR3 nucleotide sequence: TGTGCCAGCAGTTTGAGGGAGAGGGGACATGCTTTCTTT.

This sequence joins TRBV10-1 and TRBJ2-2; TRBD2 might be the D (5 bases). V gave up 4 bases and J gave up 7 bases, with 19 bases separating them. This CDR3 region has 16 residues. Germline-derived CDR1 and CDR2 are WNHNN and SYGVQD (reference sequence). The DNA for the CDR3 is TGCGCCAGCAGTGCACTGGGGAATGAGGGTCGCGGGGAGCTGTTTTTT. Translating gives CASSALGNEGRGELFF.

A few counts support this clone. The chain carries TRBV6-5 and TRBJ1-1; 9 bases align to TRBD1. Germline V gives CDR1 MNHEY, CDR2 SVGAGI. The V segment lost 6 bases and the J segment 7 bases; nucleotides outside the gene matches: 9. The CDR3 is 14 residues long. The CDR3 sequence is CASRTKGQGDEAFF. CDR3 DNA sequence: TGTGCCAGCAGGACTAAGGGACAGGGAGATGAAGCTTTCTTT.

J is TRBJ2-3 and V is TRBV6-4; 8 bases match TRBD2. Germline lookup yields CDR1 MRHNA and CDR2 SNTAGT. The CDR3 sequence is 16 residues long. With 0 bases clipped from V and 4 bases from J, the junction kept 6 bases outside the gene matches. The CDR3 here is CASSDSGGGTPDTQYF. The CDR3 nucleotides are TGTGCCAGCAGTGACTCTGGCGGGGGGACCCCAGATACGCAGTATTTT.

V is TRBV7-3 and J is TRBJ1-3; 10 bases align to TRBD1. CDR1 is SGHTA, CDR2 FQGTGA, per germline. This CDR3 is built from 15 residues. The trim removed 5 bases at V and 3 bases at J, leaving 4 bases unmatched. The CDR3 region has the DNA TGTGCCAGCAGCCTGACAGGGGGCTTTGGAAACACCATATATTTT. It yields the protein CASSLTGGFGNTIYF.

This clone was recorded a few times. This sequence joins TRBV11-2 and TRBJ2-5, with 9 bases matching TRBD2. Germline CDR1 and CDR2: SGHAT and FQNNGV. CDR3 size: 15 residues. The ends lost 1 base at V and 5 bases at J; junction bases unmatched: 5. CDR3 nucleotide sequence: TGTGCCAGCAGCTTAGTGGGCGGGGGGGCCGAGACCCAGTACTTC. It yields the protein CASSLVGGGAETQYF.

This clone appeared a few times. This chain joins TRBV24-1 and TRBJ2-1; 8 bases match TRBD1. Germline-derived CDR1 and CDR2 are KGHDR and SFDVKD. The J segment lost 8 bases and the V segment lost 5 bases, leaving 10 bases of the junction unmatched. The CDR3 spans 15 residues. CDR3 sequence: CATSAHGTGNDEQFF. CDR3 sequence (DNA): TGTGCCACCAGTGCCCACGGGACAGGTAACGATGAGCAGTTCTTC.

The count of this clone is one. The V gene is TRBV4-3, the J gene TRBJ1-2, with no clear D. This CDR3 is 16 amino acids long. Germline assignment: CDR1 LGHNA and CDR2 YSLEER. Trimming cost V 0 bases and J 4 bases, with 15 bases left between them. This chain's CDR3 is CASSQDRNPNSYGYTF. CDR3 nucleotides: TGCGCCAGCAGCCAAGATCGAAACCCGAACTCCTATGGCTACACCTTC.

V usage is TRBV3-1 (or the pseudogene TRBV3-2) and J usage is TRBJ2-3; D may be TRBD2 (5 bases). The CDR3 is 13 amino acids. V lost 3 bases and J 4 bases, leaving 8 bases between the germline ends. Germline CDR1 is LGHDT and CDR2 is YNNKEL (reference sequence). The CDR3 region is CASSQRASDTQYF. DNA for the CDR3: TGTGCCAGCAGCCAGAGGGCCTCAGATACGCAGTATTTT.

This rearrangement joins TRBV28 to TRBJ2-7, with 8 bases matching TRBD1. V lost 1 base and J lost 5; bases outside the gene matches: 13. Germline CDR1 reads MDHEN; CDR2 reads SYDVKM. The CDR3 extends over 17 amino acids. CDR3 coding DNA: TGTGCCAGCAGTTTATCAACCGCCGGGACAGGACTTGACGAGCAGTACTTC. It specifies CASSLSTAGTGLDEQYF.

The chain employs TRBV7-8 and TRBJ1-2; unclear D gene. The CDR3 length is 14 residues. The V and J ends lost 3 bases and 4 bases respectively, with 12 bases between them. Germline CDR1 and CDR2: SGHVS and FQNEAQ. CDR3 sequence reads: CASSFEVYGYGYTF. The CDR3 nucleotides read TGTGCCAGCAGCTTCGAGGTCTACGGCTATGGCTACACCTTC. The full variable domain, rest sourced from reference TRBV7-8 and TRBJ1-2, is GAGVSQSPRYKVAKRGQDVALRCDPISGHVSLFWYQQALGQGPEFLTYFQNEAQLDKSGLPSDRFFAERPEGSVSTLKIQRTQQEDSAVYLCASSFEVYGYGYTFGSGTRLTVV.

This rearrangement joins TRBV28 to TRBJ1-2; perhaps TRBD1 as D (6 bases). The CDR3 loop spans 14 amino acids. V lost 2 bases, J lost 0 bases, and 7 bases lay in between. CDR1 and CDR2 (germline): MDHEN, SYDVKM. The CDR3 here is CASSLQGTNYGYTF. CDR3 DNA sequence: TGTGCCAGCAGTTTACAGGGGACTAACTATGGCTACACCTTC.

This clone was counted a single time. The J gene is TRBJ1-2, the V gene TRBV12-3 or TRBV12-4; no reliable D call. V was cut by 6 bases and J by 8 bases, with 13 bases left in between. CDR3 length: 12 amino acids. This chain's CDR3 is CASSLSPGGYTF. For the CDR3, the DNA is TGTGCCAGCAGCCTTTCCCCGGGAGGCTACACCTTC.

This chain links TRBV19 with TRBJ1-5; D call uncertain. This CDR3 is built from 16 residues. Germline V gives CDR1 LNHDA, CDR2 SQIVND (reference sequence). The V gene lost 3 bases and the J gene lost 4 bases, with 16 bases spanning the gap. The CDR3 reads CASSIGGRLRNQPQHF. The DNA of the CDR3 is TGTGCCAGTAGTATTGGCGGCAGACTAAGGAATCAGCCCCAGCATTTT.

At least ten counts were recorded for this clone. The chain carries TRBV18 and TRBJ1-2; D might be TRBD1 (6 bases). V lost 0 bases and J 4 bases, leaving 9 bases between the germline ends. Germline V gene data show CDR1 as KGHSH and CDR2 as LQKENI. CDR3 length: 14 residues. The CDR3 reads CASSPPTRGYGYTF. The CDR3, as DNA: TGTGCCAGCTCACCACCGACCAGGGGCTATGGCTACACCTTC.

This chain uses TRBV7-9 with TRBJ2-1; 9 bases fit TRBD2. The CDR3 has 14 amino acids. CDR1 is SEHNR and CDR2 is FQNEAQ in the germline V gene (reference sequence). The J segment lost 9 bases and the V segment lost 1 base, leaving 4 bases of the junction unmatched. CDR3 nucleotides: TGTGCCAGCAGCTTAGGGGGGACTAGCATTGAGCAGTTCTTC. Amino acids: CASSLGGTSIEQFF.

The V and J genes are TRBV28 and TRBJ2-1; 15 bases map to TRBD2. V was clipped by 5 bases and J by 12 bases; unmatched bases: 17. There are 18 residues in the CDR3. The V gene's germline CDR1 is MDHEN and CDR2 SYDVKM. CDR3 region: CASSTPGLAGGPGLGQFF. Here the CDR3 DNA reads TGTGCCAGCAGTACCCCTGGACTAGCGGGGGGGCCGGGGCTAGGGCAGTTCTTC.

The chain couples TRBV19 to TRBJ1-1, with 8 nucleotides matching TRBD1. Unmatched junction bases numbered 3, after V lost 5 bases and J lost 4 bases. This CDR3 region has 13 residues. Germline loops: CDR1 LNHDA, CDR2 SQIVND (reference sequence). CDR3 DNA: TGTGCCAGTAGTCCCGACAGGGGCACTGAAGCTTTCTTT. It yields the protein CASSPDRGTEAFF.